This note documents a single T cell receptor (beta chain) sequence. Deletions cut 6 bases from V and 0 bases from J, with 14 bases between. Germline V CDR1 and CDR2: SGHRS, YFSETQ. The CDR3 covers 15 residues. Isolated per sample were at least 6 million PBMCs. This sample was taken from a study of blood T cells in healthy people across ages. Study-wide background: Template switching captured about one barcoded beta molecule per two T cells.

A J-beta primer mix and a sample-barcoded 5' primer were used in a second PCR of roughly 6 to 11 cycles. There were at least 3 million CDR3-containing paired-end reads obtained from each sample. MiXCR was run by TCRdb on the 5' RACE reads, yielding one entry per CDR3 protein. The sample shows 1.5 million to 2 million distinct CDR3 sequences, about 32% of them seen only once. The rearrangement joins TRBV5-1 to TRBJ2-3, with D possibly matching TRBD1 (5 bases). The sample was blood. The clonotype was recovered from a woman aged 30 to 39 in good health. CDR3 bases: TGCGCCAGCACCTCTCAGGGCCCTAGCACAGATACGCAGTATTTT. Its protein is CASTSQGPSTDTQYF.